Following are 26 T cell receptor beta chains from one sample sequenced in a study of shared clonotypes between healthy human individuals. Clones were read by immunoSEQ multiplex PCR, and TCRdb kept only the in-frame ones, dropping some. The table lists over 850,000 clones, 78% of them singletons. The material sequenced was memory CD4+ T cells from PBMCs. The subset: CD45RA-negative fraction. The receptors were gathered from a man aged 18 to 29 in good health. Some clones in this sample may be carry-over from other donors' samples.

The J gene is TRBJ1-2, the V gene TRBV19, with a weak D call TRBD1 (5 bases). V dropped 4 bases and J dropped 8 bases, with 14 bases sitting between them. The CDR3 loop spans 13 amino acids. From germline, CDR1 is LNHDA and CDR2 SQIVND (reference sequence). CDR3 sequence (DNA): TGTGCCAGTAGTAGGGGCCTTGGCGAAGGCTACACCTTC. It is translated as CASSRGLGEGYTF.

The chain uses TRBV9 and TRBJ2-2; no firm D call. Per the germline V gene, CDR1 is SGDLS and CDR2 is YYNGEE. The CDR3 consists of 14 residues. V was pared by 2 bases and J by 0 bases, with 5 bases between. The CDR3 DNA sequence: TGTGCCAGCAGCGTCCCCGCGAACACCGGGGAGCTGTTTTTT. It specifies CASSVPANTGELFF.

The chain employs TRBV27 and TRBJ2-7; D possibly matches TRBD1 or TRBD2 (5 bases each). Germline lookup yields CDR1 MNHEY and CDR2 SMNVEV (reference sequence). Trimming left V 3 bases short and J 5 bases short, with 11 bases between. The CDR3 runs to 13 residues. This chain's CDR3 is CASSLAGRDEQYF. CDR3 in DNA: TGTGCCAGCAGTTTGGCAGGGCGGGACGAGCAGTACTTC.

CDR3 in amino acids: CASSEAGREKLFF. In DNA form, the CDR3 reads TGTGCCAGCAGTGAAGCAGGGCGGGAAAAACTGTTTTTT. The rearrangement joins TRBV6-1 to TRBJ1-4; D unclear. The V gene's germline CDR1 is MNHNS and CDR2 SASEGT. V gave up 0 bases and J gave up 8 bases, with 7 bases separating them. CDR3 length: 13 amino acids.

This sequence joins TRBV2 and TRBJ2-1, with 8 bases aligning to TRBD1. Germline V gene lookup returns CDR1 SNHLY and CDR2 FYNNEI. J was trimmed by 8 bases and V by 4 bases; bases with no gene match: 4. This CDR3 is 13 amino acids long. This CDR3 reads CASSGQGADEQFF. The CDR3 DNA reads TGTGCCAGCAGTGGGCAGGGGGCCGATGAGCAGTTCTTC. Looking up the rest from reference TRBV2 and TRBJ2-1 gives the full variable domain: EPEVTQTPSHQVTQMGQEVILRCVPISNHLYFYWYRQILGQKVEFLVSFYNNEISEKSEIFDDQFSVERPDGSNFTLKIRSTKLEDSAMYFCASSGQGADEQFFGPGTRLTVL.

This clone appeared once. This chain uses TRBV5-4 with TRBJ2-5, with D possibly matching TRBD2 (7 bases). Trimming shortened V by 4 bases and J by 4 bases, and 11 bases separated the two germline ends. CDR1 SGHNT and CDR2 YYREEE come from the germline V gene (reference sequence). The CDR3 spans 13 residues. The CDR3 spells CASSLRGRETQYF. CDR3 nucleotide sequence: TGTGCCAGCAGCCTGCGGGGGCGAGAGACCCAGTACTTC.

The chain joins TRBV7-8 to TRBJ2-1; 10 bases are shared with TRBD2. The CDR3 is made up of 16 amino acids. CDR1 is SGHVS and CDR2 is FQNEAQ in the germline V gene. After removal of 1 base from V and 10 bases from J, the junction contained 10 bases not matched to a gene. CDR3 in amino acids: CASSLVLLAGDREQFF. In nucleotides, the CDR3 is TGTGCCAGCAGCTTAGTCTTGCTAGCGGGAGATCGCGAGCAGTTCTTC.

Concerning this clone: Sequence at one end of the junction differs from germline and may be a read error. The genes are TRBV2 and TRBJ2-4; D not certain. The CDR3 loop spans 12 amino acids. CDR1 is SNHLY, CDR2 FYNNEI, per germline. CDR3 nucleotide sequence: TGTGCCAGCAGTGATCCCAACAACATTCAGTACTTC. Translation: CASSDPNNIQYF.

This clone was observed a single time. V and J are TRBV28 and TRBJ1-5; 12 positions agree with TRBD1. V shed 3 bases and J 6 bases; nucleotides not matched to a gene: 6. CDR1 is MDHEN, CDR2 SYDVKM, per germline. The CDR3 runs to 16 residues. The CDR3 here is CASSLPGTGGVQPQHF. CDR3 sequence (DNA): TGTGCCAGCAGTTTGCCAGGGACAGGGGGCGTTCAGCCCCAGCATTTT.

The V gene is TRBV19, the J gene TRBJ2-7; 10 bases align to TRBD1. The V segment lost 4 bases and the J segment 5 bases; nucleotides outside the gene matches: 11. CDR1 is LNHDA and CDR2 is SQIVND in the germline V gene (reference sequence). The CDR3 loop spans 16 amino acids. CDR3 DNA sequence: TGTGCCAGTAGTAAAATCTGGACAGGGGGGGGAAACGAGCAGTACTTC. Translated, it gives CASSKIWTGGGNEQYF.

The table lists this clone with a few counts. Other nucleotide sequences from this sample produce the same CDR3. The CDR3, as DNA: TGTGCCAGCAGTTTTGGGGGAAGGGACACCGGGGAGCTGTTTTTT. It codes for CASSFGGRDTGELFF. The chain joins TRBV27 to TRBJ2-2, with D perhaps being TRBD1 or TRBD2 (5 bases each). The CDR3 has 15 amino acids. The germline V gene encodes CDR1 MNHEY and CDR2 SMNVEV (reference sequence). The ends were cut back, 3 bases at V and 3 bases at J, with 11 bases in the middle.

The chain recombines TRBV30 with TRBJ2-7; no clear D gene. V dropped 2 bases and J dropped 6 bases, with 14 bases sitting between them. Looked up from germline, CDR1 is GTSNPN and CDR2 is SVGIG (reference sequence). CDR3 length equals 13 residues. The CDR3 sequence: CAWSINRETEQYF. The CDR3 bases are TGTGCCTGGAGTATTAACCGAGAGACCGAGCAGTACTTC.

This clone was picked up many times. This sample also contains other DNA sequences that code for the same CDR3. This chain uses TRBV30 with TRBJ1-1; D might be TRBD1 (6 bases). Germline V gives CDR1 GTSNPN, CDR2 SVGIG (reference sequence). The CDR3 has 12 residues. V dropped 4 bases and J dropped 1 base, with 7 bases sitting between them. The CDR3 spells CAWNRANTEAFF. In nucleotides, the CDR3 is TGTGCCTGGAACAGGGCGAACACTGAAGCTTTCTTT. The whole variable domain, filled in from reference TRBV30 and TRBJ1-1, reads SQTIHQWPATLVQPVGSPLSLECTVEGTSNPNLYWYRQAAGRGLQLLFYSVGIGQISSEVPQNLSASRPQDRQFILSSKKLLLSDSGFYLCAWNRANTEAFFGQGTRLTVV.

Comment on this clone: Other DNA sequences in the sample encode the same CDR3. This chain uses TRBV5-1 with TRBJ1-1; D remains ambiguous. Germline V gives CDR1 SGHRS, CDR2 YFSETQ. Trimming shortened V by 2 bases and J by 2 bases, and 10 bases separated the two germline ends. This CDR3 is 14 amino acids long. Here the CDR3 DNA reads TGCGCCAGCAGCTTACCGGGCGCCAACACTGAAGCTTTCTTT. Translation: CASSLPGANTEAFF.

This clone has a handful of counts. The sample contains more than one DNA sequence encoding this CDR3. The chain has TRBV2 and TRBJ1-4; D unresolved. Deletions cut 4 bases from V and 4 bases from J, with 7 bases between. The germline CDR1 and CDR2 sequences are SNHLY and FYNNEI. This CDR3 spans 13 amino acids. The CDR3 loop is CASSGSGNEKLFF. The CDR3 DNA reads TGTGCCAGCAGTGGGAGCGGTAATGAAAAACTGTTTTTT.

The CDR3 DNA reads TGTGCCAGCAGTTTTGGATTTAGAGAGACCCAGTACTTC. This encodes CASSFGFRETQYF. The chain uses TRBV27 and TRBJ2-5; no firm D call. Germline V gene data show CDR1 as MNHEY and CDR2 as SMNVEV (reference sequence). Trimming took 3 bases from V and 4 from J, leaving 9 bases between them. The length of the CDR3 is 13 residues.

In this sample, this clone turned up many times. Other DNA sequences in the same sample also yield this CDR3. The V gene is TRBV18, the J gene TRBJ1-5, with D unresolved. Germline V gene lookup returns CDR1 KGHSH and CDR2 LQKENI. The CDR3 is 14 amino acids. V was cut by 2 bases and J by 7 bases, with 12 bases left in between. CDR3 nucleotide sequence: TGTGCCAGCTCACCAGGTGCAGGCCCCCAGCCCCAGCATTTT. Residues: CASSPGAGPQPQHF.

The V call is TRBV5-1, the J call TRBJ2-7; 10 bases are shared with TRBD1. The germline V gene has CDR1 SGHRS and CDR2 YFSETQ. The trim removed 4 bases at V and 1 base at J, leaving 5 bases unmatched. The CDR3 has 15 amino acids. CDR3: CASSQGTGVSYEQYF. The CDR3 DNA sequence: TGCGCCAGCAGCCAGGGGACAGGGGTTTCCTACGAGCAGTACTTC.

The J gene is TRBJ1-2, the V gene TRBV11-2, with 9 bases identical to TRBD1. This CDR3 is 13 amino acids long. Trimming cost V 5 bases and J 8 bases; bases outside gene matches: 6. In germline, CDR1 is SGHAT, CDR2 FQNNGV. DNA of the CDR3: TGTGCCAGCAGCGCGGCGACAGGGGGAGGCTACACCTTC. It specifies CASSAATGGGYTF.

This chain joins TRBV27 and TRBJ2-2; D possibly corresponds to TRBD1 (6 bases). The CDR3 is 16 amino acids. Looked up from germline, CDR1 is MNHEY and CDR2 is SMNVEV (reference sequence). V gave up 1 base and J gave up 5 bases, with 14 bases separating them. The CDR3 is CASSLWAGVRTGELFF. For the CDR3, the DNA is TGTGCCAGCAGTTTATGGGCAGGGGTAAGGACCGGGGAGCTGTTTTTT.

The table lists this clone with a count of one. The gene calls are TRBV28 and TRBJ2-7, with D possibly matching TRBD2 (5 bases). Germline CDR1 and CDR2: MDHEN and SYDVKM. The CDR3 is 16 amino acids. The V end lost 6 bases, the J end lost 7 bases, and 25 bases lay between the germline ends. The DNA of the CDR3 is TGTGCCAGCAGACCGAACCGCCTGGCGGCCCCGGGGGAGCAGTACTTC. It is translated as CASRPNRLAAPGEQYF.

The rearrangement links TRBV5-6 to TRBJ2-1, with TRBD2 as a possible D gene (6 bases). Germline CDR1 reads SGHDT; CDR2 reads YYEEEE. CDR3 size: 12 residues. Deletions cut 4 bases from V and 10 bases from J, with 12 bases between. The CDR3 bases are TGTGCCAGCAGCCCAGTTAGCGGAGAGCAGTTCTTC. Residues: CASSPVSGEQFF.

In nucleotides, the CDR3 is TGTGCCAGCAAAAAGCGGGAGGGCGGGTACGAGCAGTACTTC. This encodes CASKKREGGYEQYF. The chain has TRBV28 and TRBJ2-7; 10 nucleotides agree with TRBD2. With V trimmed by 7 bases and J by 4 bases, 7 bases remained unmatched. CDR1 is MDHEN and CDR2 is SYDVKM in the germline V gene. CDR3 length equals 14 residues. The full variable domain, rest sourced from reference TRBV28 and TRBJ2-7, is DVKVTQSSRYLVKRTGEKVFLECVQDMDHENMFWYRQDPGLGLRLIYFSYDVKMKEKGDIPEGYSVSREKKERFSLILESASTNQTSMYLCASKKREGGYEQYFGPGTRLTVT.

The V gene is TRBV4-3, the J gene TRBJ1-3; D remains unclear. With 2 bases removed from V and 1 base from J, the gap between germline ends came to 3 bases. CDR1 is LGHNA and CDR2 is YSLEER in the germline V gene. The CDR3 has 13 residues. CDR3 sequence (DNA): TGCGCCAGCAGCCAATCGTCTGGAAACACCATATATTTT. It is translated as CASSQSSGNTIYF.

The chain joins TRBV28 to TRBJ2-3, with 8 bases that match TRBD2. Per germline, CDR1 MDHEN and CDR2 SYDVKM. J gave up 5 bases and V 4 bases, and 11 bases lay outside the gene matches. The CDR3 runs 16 residues. The DNA of the CDR3 is TGTGCCAGCAGTTCACCCACCGGACTAGCTCTAGATACGCAGTATTTT. Protein product: CASSSPTGLALDTQYF.

The chain couples TRBV5-1 to TRBJ2-3; TRBD2 might be the D (6 bases). The CDR3 consists of 18 residues. The V gene lost 0 bases and the J gene lost 4 bases, with 21 bases spanning the gap. Germline loops: CDR1 SGHRS, CDR2 YFSETQ. The CDR3 loop reads CASSLGLSGGNNADTQYF. DNA of the CDR3: TGCGCCAGCAGCTTGGGTCTCTCTGGCGGGAACAACGCAGATACGCAGTATTTT.